These 19 T cell receptor beta chains share one sample of origin, sequenced in a study of cytomegalovirus exposure and HLA in healthy donors. PCR used 60 Vbeta primers and 13 Jbeta primers. The table came from immunoSEQ multiplex PCR; TCRdb's copy has only in-frame clones and leaves some out. This sample has about 130,000 clones, with around 82% found just once. The sequenced sample was PBMCs. The receptor source for this set is a woman between 35 and 50 years old in good health and CMV-seropositive.

The chain combines TRBV19 with TRBJ1-1; 8 nucleotides line up with TRBD1. CDR3 size: 16 residues. Germline loops: CDR1 LNHDA, CDR2 SQIVND (reference sequence). The J segment lost 0 bases and the V segment lost 4 bases, leaving 7 bases of the junction unmatched. CDR3 residues: CASSTLDRGLNTEAFF. As DNA, the CDR3 is TGTGCCAGTAGTACCCTAGACAGGGGCCTGAACACTGAAGCTTTCTTT.

The chain is built from TRBV4-1 and TRBJ2-5; 7 bases are a match to TRBD2. Germline CDR1 MGHRA, CDR2 YSYEKL. After removal of 1 base from V and 11 bases from J, the junction contained 13 bases not matched to a gene. The CDR3 loop spans 15 amino acids. The CDR3 loop reads CASSQALSQPREQYF. The CDR3 coding sequence is TGCGCCAGCAGCCAAGCCCTCAGCCAGCCGCGGGAGCAGTACTTC.

This clone has more than one count but fewer than ten. Distinct nucleotide sequences in the sample also encode this CDR3. The J gene is TRBJ1-2, the V gene TRBV28, with TRBD1 identical over 9 bases. J was trimmed by 4 bases and V by 3 bases; bases with no gene match: 3. The CDR3 consists of 14 residues. The germline CDR1 and CDR2 sequences are MDHEN and SYDVKM. The CDR3 coding sequence is TGTGCCAGCAGTTTGGGACAGGGTGGCTATGGCTACACCTTC. It translates to CASSLGQGGYGYTF.

The genes are TRBV19 and TRBJ2-7, with 7 bases matching TRBD2. The J segment lost 4 bases and the V segment lost 3 bases, leaving 9 bases of the junction unmatched. The CDR3 loop spans 15 amino acids. The V gene's germline CDR1 is LNHDA and CDR2 SQIVND (reference sequence). The CDR3 bases are TGTGCCAGTAGTATTTTTGCGGGAGACAGTTACGAGCAGTACTTC. It is translated as CASSIFAGDSYEQYF.

This chain connects TRBV9 to TRBJ2-2, with 13 bases aligning to TRBD2. The germline gives CDR1 SGDLS, CDR2 YYNGEE. The CDR3 is 17 residues long. V lost 4 bases and J lost 7; bases outside the gene matches: 10. DNA for the CDR3: TGTGCCAGCAGCCCTGGGACTAGCGGGGCTTTGGGCGGGGAGCTGTTTTTT. The encoded protein is CASSPGTSGALGGELFF.

This chain links TRBV4-1 with TRBJ2-3; D is possibly TRBD2 (5 bases). Per germline, CDR1 MGHRA and CDR2 YSYEKL. The CDR3 loop spans 14 amino acids. Trimming pared 1 base from V and 0 bases from J, leaving 5 bases between. CDR3 bases: TGCGCCAGCAGCCAAGGCGGGAGCACAGATACGCAGTATTTT. As protein: CASSQGGSTDTQYF.

The chain carries TRBV29-1 and TRBJ2-5; D is ambiguous. Trimming removed 2 bases at V and 7 bases at J, with 14 bases between. This CDR3 comprises 13 residues. Germline assignment: CDR1 SQVTM and CDR2 ANQGSEA. CDR3 DNA sequence: TGCAGCGTTGAATTTAGACCCAGAGGGACCCAGTACTTC. It specifies CSVEFRPRGTQYF.

This clone was observed a few times. CDR3 amino acids: CATSKDRDRRGYTF. DNA for the CDR3: TGTGCCACCAGCAAGGACCGGGACAGAAGAGGCTACACCTTC. The genes are TRBV15 and TRBJ1-2; 7 positions agree with TRBD1. Looked up from germline, CDR1 is LNHNV and CDR2 is YYDKDF (reference sequence). V dropped 4 bases and J dropped 8; count of bases not matched to a gene: 10. The CDR3 has 14 residues.

The chain is built from TRBV28 and TRBJ1-5; D is ambiguous. V lost 3 bases and J lost 4, with 19 bases in between. CDR1 and CDR2 from the germline V gene are MDHEN and SYDVKM. This CDR3 is 17 amino acids long. CDR3 DNA: TGTGCCAGCAGTTTCCCTGGGAGGGCAGCTTCGAATCAGCCCCAGCATTTT. It translates to CASSFPGRAASNQPQHF.

This clone has more than one count but fewer than ten. This chain joins TRBV28 and TRBJ1-2, with 9 bases fitting TRBD1. The CDR3 has 15 residues. Trimming at V came to 5 bases and at J to 4 bases, leaving 8 bases not matched to a gene. CDR1 MDHEN and CDR2 SYDVKM come from the germline V gene. The chain's CDR3 is CASSKTGGRLYGYTF. The CDR3 DNA sequence: TGTGCCAGCAGTAAGACAGGGGGTAGGCTCTATGGCTACACCTTC.

This chain connects TRBV6-5 to TRBJ2-3, with TRBD2 matching 9 bases. The CDR3 spans 14 residues. Germline V gene sequence: CDR1 MNHEY, CDR2 SVGAGI. V was clipped by 7 bases and J by 7 bases; unmatched bases: 9. The CDR3 loop is CASTGTSPSHTQYF. CDR3 nucleotide sequence: TGTGCCAGCACCGGGACTAGCCCTTCTCATACGCAGTATTTT.

V gene TRBV5-1 combines with J gene TRBJ2-7; D is possibly TRBD2 (5 bases). The CDR3 contains 13 residues. Germline values: CDR1 SGHRS, CDR2 YFSETQ. Trimming removed 5 bases from V and 0 bases from J, with 9 bases in between. CDR3 in DNA: TGCGCCAGCAGATATAGCGACTCCTACGAGCAGTACTTC. Amino acids: CASRYSDSYEQYF.

The gene calls are TRBV9 and TRBJ2-1; 7 bases line up with TRBD2. CDR1 is SGDLS, CDR2 YYNGEE, per germline. V shed 4 bases and J 1 base; nucleotides not matched to a gene: 11. This CDR3 is 17 amino acids long. The chain's CDR3 is CASSPNQAGTSYNEQFF. The CDR3, as DNA: TGTGCCAGCAGCCCAAACCAAGCGGGAACGTCCTACAATGAGCAGTTCTTC.

The J gene is TRBJ2-3, the V gene TRBV7-9; 8 nucleotides match TRBD2. V shed 7 bases, J shed 5 bases, and the junction held 8 bases outside the gene matches. The germline V gene encodes CDR1 SEHNR and CDR2 FQNEAQ (reference sequence). This CDR3 region has 14 residues. CDR3 nucleotides: TGTGCCAGCACCATAAAAACTAGCGGAGATACGCAGTATTTT. Protein: CASTIKTSGDTQYF.

This chain joins TRBV5-6 and TRBJ2-1; 7 nucleotides line up with TRBD2. Germline V lookup: CDR1 SGHDT, CDR2 YYEEEE. CDR3 length equals 15 residues. V was pared by 6 bases and J by 6 bases, with 12 bases of the junction left unmatched. CDR3 sequence reads: CASNAIGLGGNEQFF. CDR3 sequence (DNA): TGTGCCAGCAACGCGATCGGACTAGGTGGCAATGAGCAGTTCTTC.

This sequence joins TRBV4-1 and TRBJ2-7; the D is unclear. Per the germline V gene, CDR1 is MGHRA and CDR2 is YSYEKL. V lost 1 base, J lost 3 bases, and 7 bases lay in between. This CDR3 is built from 13 residues. DNA of the CDR3: TGCGCCAGCAGCCAAGGGAACAGCTACGAGCAGTACTTC. It yields the protein CASSQGNSYEQYF.

The rearrangement uses TRBV19 and TRBJ2-1, with TRBD2 matching over 9 bases. This CDR3 comprises 15 residues. Trimming took 1 base from V and 4 from J; bases not matched to a gene: 2. CDR1 is LNHDA, CDR2 SQIVND, per germline (reference sequence). The CDR3 loop is CASSIGTSEYNEQFF. The CDR3 nucleotides are TGTGCCAGTAGTATAGGGACTAGCGAGTACAATGAGCAGTTCTTC.

V is TRBV29-1 and J is TRBJ2-5; weak D call: TRBD2 (6 bases). V lost 4 bases and J 5 bases, leaving 14 bases between the germline ends. Germline loops: CDR1 SQVTM, CDR2 ANQGSEA. This CDR3 comprises 13 residues. The CDR3 DNA reads TGCAGCGTTGTTAGACTAGATCGGGAGACCCAGTACTTC. Amino acid sequence: CSVVRLDRETQYF.

This rearrangement joins TRBV7-9 to TRBJ1-2; D is unresolved. Germline V gives CDR1 SEHNR, CDR2 FQNEAQ (reference sequence). The V and J ends lost 1 base and 6 bases respectively, with 6 bases between them. There are 12 residues in the CDR3. The CDR3 DNA is TGTGCCAGCAGCTTAGGAGTCGATGGCTACACCTTC. Its translation is CASSLGVDGYTF.